The rows below give T cell receptor beta chains drawn from one sample of a study of T cell repertoires in cytomegalovirus infection. One entry per CDR3 protein results from TCRdb running MiXCR on the reads. The sample has 200,000 or so distinct CDR3 sequences, 28% seen once. The sequencing sample was made of PBMCs. These receptors all come from a human donor in good health (CMV status not recorded). Some clones in this sample may be carry-over from other donors' samples. The CDR3 runs from the conserved cysteine through the conserved F or W. Fields, in order: V gene, J gene, clone size, D gene, CDR3 DNA, CDR3 protein. A D gene is named only where the DNA matches it firmly. The size entry is marked missing in some rows and otherwise reads once, few, many or a size class.

TRBV6-1	TRBJ2-4	NA	TRBD1	TGTGCCAGCAGTTCCCGGGACAGCGCTTTAAAAAACATTCAGTACTTC	CASSSRDSALKNIQYF
TRBV7-2	TRBJ1-1	many	NA	TGTGCCAGCACCCTAGGACTAGCTAACACTGAAGCTTTCTTT	CASTLGLANTEAFF
TRBV11-2	TRBJ1-5	NA	TRBD1	TGTGCCAGCATCGAGGGACAGTCGAGCAATCAGCCCCAGCATTTT	CASIEGQSSNQPQHF
TRBV7-2	TRBJ2-1	many	NA	TGTGCCAGCAGCCTCCGACGGCCACGTTCCAATGAGCAGTTCTTC	CASSLRRPRSNEQFF
TRBV11-2	TRBJ1-1	NA	TRBD1	TGTGCCAGCAGCTTAAGGACAGGGCGGACTGAAGCTTTCTTT	CASSLRTGRTEAFF
TRBV7-2	TRBJ2-2	NA	NA	TGTGCCAGCAGCTTAGCCCCACCACGACTGGCTTACGGGGAGCTGTTTTTT	CASSLAPPRLAYGELFF
TRBV7-8	TRBJ2-6	many	NA	TGTGCCAGCAGCTTAGTGGGCAGACCGCCTCCGGGGGCCAACGTCCTGACTTTC	CASSLVGRPPPGANVLTF
TRBV7-8	TRBJ2-1	many	NA	TGTGCCAGCAGCTTAGCGTTGAACAATGAGCAGTTCTTC	CASSLALNNEQFF
TRBV20-1	TRBJ1-2	NA	TRBD1	TGCAGTGCGCCGGACAGGGGCGCGCGTTATGGCTACACCTTC	CSAPDRGARYGYTF
TRBV6-5	TRBJ1-2	few	NA	TGTGCCAGCAGTCCGGAGAGGGGGGCGAGTTATGGCTACACCTTC	CASSPERGASYGYTF
TRBV5-3	TRBJ1-2	NA	NA	TGTGCCAGCAGCACCGACCGGGGTTCTGGGGGCTACACCTTC	CASSTDRGSGGYTF
TRBV12-3/TRBV12-4	TRBJ1-5	NA	TRBD1	TGTGCCAGCATTCGGACAGGGGGCGATCTACATCAGCCCCAGCATTTT	CASIRTGGDLHQPQHF
TRBV29-1	TRBJ1-2	few	TRBD1	TGCAGCGTTTCACCGGGACAGGGAATAGGGGGCTACACCTTC	CSVSPGQGIGGYTF
TRBV11-2	TRBJ2-3	few	TRBD2	TGTGCCAGCAGCCTTCAGCGGGGGGCCGCTACAGATACGCAGTATTTT	CASSLQRGAATDTQYF
TRBV15	TRBJ2-7	NA	TRBD1	TGTGCCACCAGCAGAGAACAGGGGCAGACCTACGAGCAGTACTTC	CATSREQGQTYEQYF
TRBV11-2	TRBJ2-3	NA	NA	TGTGCCAGCAGCCCCCGGGGCCCGGGAGATACGCAGTATTTT	CASSPRGPGDTQYF
TRBV6-2/TRBV6-3	TRBJ1-1	NA	NA	TGTGCCAGCAGTTACTCGGGGGAGAGGAACACTGAAGCTTTCTTT	CASSYSGERNTEAFF
TRBV6-2/TRBV6-3	TRBJ2-5	NA	TRBD2	TGTGCCAGCAATTCACCAGCGGGGGGTATAGAAGAGACCCAGTACTTC	CASNSPAGGIEETQYF
TRBV20-1	TRBJ1-5	NA	NA	TGCAGTGCTAGAGATCCCTCACCCGAACAGCCCCAGCATTTT	CSARDPSPEQPQHF
TRBV7-2	TRBJ2-7	NA	NA	TGTGCCAGCAGCTTACACAGGTCCTCCTACGAGCAGTACTTC	CASSLHRSSYEQYF
TRBV7-3	TRBJ1-2	few	NA	TGTGCCAGCAGCTTGAACAGCGCCTATGGCTACACCTTC	CASSLNSAYGYTF
TRBV20-1	TRBJ1-2	NA	NA	TGCAGTGCTAGATCGGGGATTGGTGGCTACACCTTC	CSARSGIGGYTF
TRBV11-1	TRBJ2-3	NA	TRBD1	TGTGCCAACAGCTCCCTGGACAGGGGTGGAGATACGCAGTATTTT	CANSSLDRGGDTQYF
TRBV12-3/TRBV12-4	TRBJ1-2	NA	NA	TGTGCCAGCAGTCCCGAAGAACGGGGCTACACCTTC	CASSPEERGYTF
TRBV19	TRBJ1-5	NA	NA	TGTGCCAGTAGTACCGGGACGGGGCAAGGTCAGCCCCAGCATTTT	CASSTGTGQGQPQHF
TRBV7-3	TRBJ2-2	few	NA	TGTGCCAGCAGCTTAACGGGTCTGCTCGCGAACACCGGGGAGCTGTTTTTT	CASSLTGLLANTGELFF
TRBV19	TRBJ1-4	NA	NA	TGTGCCAGTACCCCGAAACGGGATAATGAAAAACTGTTTTTT	CASTPKRDNEKLFF
TRBV7-3	TRBJ1-5	NA	NA	TGTGCCAGCAGCTTGGGCAGATCGCCCCAGCCCCAGCATTTT	CASSLGRSPQPQHF
TRBV19	TRBJ1-1	NA	NA	TGTGCCAGTAGTATTCGGATGAACACTGAAGCTTTCTTT	CASSIRMNTEAFF
TRBV4-3	TRBJ1-2	NA	NA	TGCGCCAGCAGCCAAGCTACATCGGCTAAGGATGGCTACACCTTC	CASSQATSAKDGYTF
TRBV4-2	TRBJ1-1	few	NA	TGTGCCAGCAGCCAAGAGGGCAGGGGAGACGCTGAAGCTTTCTTT	CASSQEGRGDAEAFF
TRBV19	TRBJ1-1	NA	NA	TGTGCCAGTCGGCCCTGGACCGAAATGAACACTGAAGCTTTCTTT	CASRPWTEMNTEAFF
TRBV13	TRBJ1-3	NA	NA	TGTGCCAGCAGCGGCCGGGGATCTGGAAACACCATATATTTT	CASSGRGSGNTIYF
TRBV12-3/TRBV12-4	TRBJ1-1	NA	NA	TGTGCCAGCAGTCCGAACACGCTTAAGAACACTGAAGCTTTCTTT	CASSPNTLKNTEAFF
TRBV6-6	TRBJ1-3	few	NA	TGTGCCAGCAGTTACTCTGGGAGGTTCTCTGGAAACACCATATATTTT	CASSYSGRFSGNTIYF
TRBV7-9	TRBJ2-1	many	NA	TGTGCCAGCAGCCCCCACAACAGTCCCAGGGTGGAGGAGCAGTTCTTC	CASSPHNSPRVEEQFF
TRBV19	TRBJ1-4	NA	NA	TGTGCCAGTAGTATCCTCCCAGGGCCTAATGAAAAACTGTTTTTT	CASSILPGPNEKLFF
TRBV7-2	TRBJ2-3	many	NA	TGTGCCAGCAGCTTGAGGGGGACCTCAGATACGCAGTATTTT	CASSLRGTSDTQYF